This TCR beta chain appears in the sequencing data of a study of OX40 agonist ivuxolimab in advanced cancers. Study overall: Males comprised about 84% of the group, whose mean age was approximately 62 years (range roughly 20 to 85). Study conclusions and caveats: Blood T cells, both CD4+ and CD8+, expanded clonally by week 6 at 0.1 to 3.0 mg/kg.

Only in-frame clones appear in the TCRdb table, and some are missing; sequencing was by immunoSEQ multiplex PCR. The sample contains approximately 60,000 clones, over 80% of which appear only once. As for this clone: Its matching antigen is unknown.

The CDR3 loop spans 16 amino acids. From germline, CDR1 is SGHAT and CDR2 FQNNGV. V was clipped by 0 bases and J by 2 bases, with 8 bases between them. This TCR was recovered from an adult with an advanced solid tumor such as melanoma, head and neck, liver or kidney cancer. This specimen consisted of CD4+ or CD8+ T cells sorted from blood, obtained in a trial of the OX40 agonist ivuxolimab. This chain joins TRBV11-2 and TRBJ2-6, with D uncertain. This CDR3 is CASSLDISPGANVLTF. The DNA of the CDR3 is TGTGCCAGCAGCTTAGACATTTCCCCTGGGGCCAACGTCCTGACTTTC.